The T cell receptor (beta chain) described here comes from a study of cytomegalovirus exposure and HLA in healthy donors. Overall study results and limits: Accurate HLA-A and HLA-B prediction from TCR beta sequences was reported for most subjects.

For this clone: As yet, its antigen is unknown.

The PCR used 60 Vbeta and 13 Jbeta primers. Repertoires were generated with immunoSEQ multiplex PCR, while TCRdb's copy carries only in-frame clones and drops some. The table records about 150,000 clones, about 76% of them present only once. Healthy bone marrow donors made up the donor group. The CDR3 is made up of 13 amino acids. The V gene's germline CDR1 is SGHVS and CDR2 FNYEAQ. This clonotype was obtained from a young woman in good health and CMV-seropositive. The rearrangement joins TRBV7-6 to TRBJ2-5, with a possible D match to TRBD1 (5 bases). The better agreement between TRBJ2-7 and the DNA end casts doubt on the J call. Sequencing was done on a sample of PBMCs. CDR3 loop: CASSLDNFAEQYF. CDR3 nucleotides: TGTGCCAGCAGCTTGGACAACTTCGCCGAGCAGTACTTC.